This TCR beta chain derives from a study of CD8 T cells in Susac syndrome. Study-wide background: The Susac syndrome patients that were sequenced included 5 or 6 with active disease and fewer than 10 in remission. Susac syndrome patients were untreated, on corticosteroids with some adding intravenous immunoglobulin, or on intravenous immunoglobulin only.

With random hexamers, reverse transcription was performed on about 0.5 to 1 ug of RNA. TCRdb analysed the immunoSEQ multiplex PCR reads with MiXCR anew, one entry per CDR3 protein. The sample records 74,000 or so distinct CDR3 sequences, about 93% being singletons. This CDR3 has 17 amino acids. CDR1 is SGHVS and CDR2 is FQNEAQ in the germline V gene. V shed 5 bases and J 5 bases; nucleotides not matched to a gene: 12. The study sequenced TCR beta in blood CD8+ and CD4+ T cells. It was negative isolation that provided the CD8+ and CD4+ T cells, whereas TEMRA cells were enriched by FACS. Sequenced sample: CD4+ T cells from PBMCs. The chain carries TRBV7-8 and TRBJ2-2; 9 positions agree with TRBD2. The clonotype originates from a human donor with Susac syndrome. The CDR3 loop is CASSPLAGSFQTGELFF. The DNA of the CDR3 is TGTGCCAGCAGCCCTCTAGCGGGGAGCTTTCAGACCGGGGAGCTGTTTTTT. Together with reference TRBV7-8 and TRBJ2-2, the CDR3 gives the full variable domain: GAGVSQSPRYKVAKRGQDVALRCDPISGHVSLFWYQQALGQGPEFLTYFQNEAQLDKSGLPSDRFFAERPEGSVSTLKIQRTQQEDSAVYLCASSPLAGSFQTGELFFGEGSRLTVL.